This is a list of T cell receptor beta chains from one sample in a study of cytomegalovirus exposure and HLA in healthy donors. Data came from immunoSEQ multiplex PCR; TCRdb stores just in-frame clones and leaves some out. The table has over 90,000 clones, around 70% seen once. Input material: PBMCs. These receptors originate from a woman aged 45-65 years in good health and CMV-seropositive. The CDR3 runs from the conserved cysteine through the conserved F or W. The D gene is left open where the match is weak.

V gene: TRBV5-4
J gene: TRBJ1-2
D gene: TRBD1
CDR3 DNA: TGTGCCAGCAGTAGACAGGGGAAGTATGGCTACACCTTC
CDR3 protein: CASSRQGKYGYTF

V gene: TRBV7-2
J gene: TRBJ2-7
D gene: TRBD2
CDR3 DNA: TGTGCCAGCAGCCCCCACCCCTTACTAGCGGGAGCTCTCTACGAGCAGTACTTC
CDR3 protein: CASSPHPLLAGALYEQYF

V gene: TRBV9
J gene: TRBJ2-1
D gene: -
CDR3 DNA: TGTGCCAGCAGCGTAGGGGACATAGGGGATGAGCAGTTCTTC
CDR3 protein: CASSVGDIGDEQFF

V gene: TRBV29-1
J gene: TRBJ2-3
D gene: TRBD1
CDR3 DNA: TGCAGCGTGGACAGGGCAAACACAGATACGCAGTATTTT
CDR3 protein: CSVDRANTDTQYF

V gene: TRBV5-8
J gene: TRBJ1-2
D gene: -
CDR3 DNA: TGTGCCAGCAGCTTATCAGAATCCTATGGCTACACCTTC
CDR3 protein: CASSLSESYGYTF

V gene: TRBV28
J gene: TRBJ1-5
D gene: -
CDR3 DNA: TGTGCCAGCAGTGAGACAGGCTTTCGGGGGCCCCAGCATTTT
CDR3 protein: CASSETGFRGPQHF

V gene: TRBV18
J gene: TRBJ2-7
D gene: -
CDR3 DNA: TGTGCCAGCTCACCCACGACAGCCTCCTACGAGCAGTACTTC
CDR3 protein: CASSPTTASYEQYF

V gene: TRBV28
J gene: TRBJ2-1
D gene: TRBD2
CDR3 DNA: TGTGCCAGCAGGCTCCCGCTAGCGGGAGTGAATGAGCAGTTCTTC
CDR3 protein: CASRLPLAGVNEQFF

V gene: TRBV5-4
J gene: TRBJ2-7
D gene: -
CDR3 DNA: TGTGCCAGCGGTCGGGAGAGCTCCTACGAGCAGTACTTC
CDR3 protein: CASGRESSYEQYF

V gene: TRBV27
J gene: TRBJ2-5
D gene: -
CDR3 DNA: TGTGCCAGCAGTCCCAGGACTGATCAAGAGACCCAGTACTTC
CDR3 protein: CASSPRTDQETQYF

V gene: TRBV4-2
J gene: TRBJ2-1
D gene: -
CDR3 DNA: TGTGCCAGCAGCCAAGATTTAAGGTCAGCACTACCTACTTACAATGAGCAGTTCTTC
CDR3 protein: CASSQDLRSALPTYNEQFF

V gene: TRBV28
J gene: TRBJ2-7
D gene: TRBD2
CDR3 DNA: TGTGCCAGCAGTTTTTCGGTTCGGGAGGGACTGGACGAGCAGTACTTC
CDR3 protein: CASSFSVREGLDEQYF

V gene: TRBV5-4
J gene: TRBJ2-7
D gene: TRBD1
CDR3 DNA: TGTGCCAGCAGCACTGGACAGGGTGGATACGAGCAGTACTTC
CDR3 protein: CASSTGQGGYEQYF

V gene: TRBV7-9
J gene: TRBJ2-3
D gene: -
CDR3 DNA: TGTGCCAGCAGCTTAGCCCTCGGGGTGAGCACAGATACGCAGTATTTT
CDR3 protein: CASSLALGVSTDTQYF